The rows below give T cell receptor beta chains drawn from one sample of a study of shared clonotypes between healthy human individuals. The assay was immunoSEQ multiplex PCR, and TCRdb's table has in-frame clones only and misses some. The sample includes around 370,000 clones, about 96% seen only once; the top ten take approximately 0.3%. The sample consisted of memory CD8+ T cells sorted from blood. The receptor source for this set is a man in his thirties or forties in good health. The CDR3 runs from the conserved cysteine through the conserved F or W. The order of the fields is clone size, V gene, J gene, D gene, CDR3 DNA, CDR3 protein. A D gene is named only where the DNA matches it firmly. Only some rows state a clone size, as once, few, many or a class for expanded clones.

abundance: .; v_gene: TRBV5-4; j_gene: TRBJ1-5; d_gene: .; CDR3nt: TGTGCCAGCAGTTTAGACGGCCGCGATCAGCCCCAGCATTTT; CDR3aa: CASSLDGRDQPQHF
abundance: .; v_gene: TRBV7-9; j_gene: TRBJ2-3; d_gene: .; CDR3nt: TGTGCCAGCAGCCTCTTAAGGCATAAAGATACGCAGTATTTT; CDR3aa: CASSLLRHKDTQYF
abundance: .; v_gene: TRBV9; j_gene: TRBJ2-1; d_gene: TRBD2; CDR3nt: TGTGCCAGCAGTCCCACTAGCGGGAGCTCCTACAATGAGCAGTTCTTC; CDR3aa: CASSPTSGSSYNEQFF
abundance: .; v_gene: TRBV28; j_gene: TRBJ1-5; d_gene: .; CDR3nt: TGTGCCAGCAGCCATACAGGGTTTGGAGGTAATCAGCCCCAGCATTTT; CDR3aa: CASSHTGFGGNQPQHF
abundance: .; v_gene: TRBV11-1; j_gene: TRBJ2-3; d_gene: .; CDR3nt: TGTGCCAGCAGCTTAGCGAGCACAGATACGCAGTATTTT; CDR3aa: CASSLASTDTQYF
abundance: .; v_gene: TRBV6-1; j_gene: TRBJ2-5; d_gene: .; CDR3nt: TGTGCCAGCAAGCGGCAGGGGTTGTTTGAGACCCAGTACTTC; CDR3aa: CASKRQGLFETQYF
abundance: .; v_gene: TRBV9; j_gene: TRBJ2-1; d_gene: .; CDR3nt: TGTGCCAGCAGCCGGACCACCAACTCCTACAATGAGCAGTTCTTC; CDR3aa: CASSRTTNSYNEQFF
abundance: .; v_gene: TRBV2; j_gene: TRBJ2-7; d_gene: TRBD1; CDR3nt: TGTGCCAGCAGTGAAGAAGGGACAGGTTCCTACGAGCAGTACTTC; CDR3aa: CASSEEGTGSYEQYF
abundance: once; v_gene: TRBV30; j_gene: TRBJ2-3; d_gene: TRBD1; CDR3nt: TGTGCCTGGAGTACCGGACAGGGCACAGATACGCAGTATTTT; CDR3aa: CAWSTGQGTDTQYF
abundance: .; v_gene: TRBV10-3; j_gene: TRBJ1-2; d_gene: .; CDR3nt: TGTGCCATCAGTGAGTTGGACGGCTACACCTTC; CDR3aa: CAISELDGYTF
abundance: .; v_gene: TRBV10-3; j_gene: TRBJ1-1; d_gene: .; CDR3nt: TGTGCCATCAGTGAGGGGATGACTGGAGCTTTCTTT; CDR3aa: CAISEGMTGAFF
abundance: .; v_gene: TRBV7-9; j_gene: TRBJ2-5; d_gene: .; CDR3nt: TGTGCCAGCGGCCGAGAGACCCAGTACTTC; CDR3aa: CASGRETQYF
abundance: .; v_gene: TRBV19; j_gene: TRBJ2-7; d_gene: .; CDR3nt: TGTGCCAGTAGTCCCACTGACTCCTCGACAGCCTACGAGCAGTACTTC; CDR3aa: CASSPTDSSTAYEQYF
abundance: once; v_gene: TRBV5-1; j_gene: TRBJ1-4; d_gene: .; CDR3nt: TGCGCCAGCAGCTTCTCAGGAGTCCGTGAAAAACTGTTTTTT; CDR3aa: CASSFSGVREKLFF
abundance: .; v_gene: TRBV7-6; j_gene: TRBJ1-1; d_gene: .; CDR3nt: TGTGCCAGCAGCTTAGGGAGACAGATGAACACTGAAGCTTTCTTT; CDR3aa: CASSLGRQMNTEAFF
abundance: .; v_gene: TRBV27; j_gene: TRBJ2-2; d_gene: .; CDR3nt: TGTGCCAGCAGCCCGACGACAAGAACCGGGGAGCTGTTTTTT; CDR3aa: CASSPTTRTGELFF
abundance: .; v_gene: TRBV5-1; j_gene: TRBJ2-6; d_gene: .; CDR3nt: TGCGCCAGCAGCTTGGGGGGCGGTGGGGCCAACGTCCTGACTTTC; CDR3aa: CASSLGGGGANVLTF
abundance: once; v_gene: TRBV11-3; j_gene: TRBJ2-7; d_gene: TRBD1; CDR3nt: TGTGCCATCAGGGGGCCGGACTCCTACGAGCAGTACTTC; CDR3aa: CAIRGPDSYEQYF
abundance: .; v_gene: TRBV4-2; j_gene: TRBJ2-7; d_gene: TRBD2; CDR3nt: TGTGCCAGCAGCCAAGAAGCGGGAGGGACCTACGAGCAGTACTTC; CDR3aa: CASSQEAGGTYEQYF
abundance: few; v_gene: TRBV2; j_gene: TRBJ2-3; d_gene: .; CDR3nt: TGTGCCAGCAGTGCGGATACGCAGTATTTT; CDR3aa: CASSADTQYF
abundance: .; v_gene: TRBV19; j_gene: TRBJ2-5; d_gene: TRBD2; CDR3nt: TGTGCCAGTAGTATAGGACTAGCGGGAGGGCAAGAGACCCAGTACTTC; CDR3aa: CASSIGLAGGQETQYF
abundance: .; v_gene: TRBV7-3; j_gene: TRBJ1-1; d_gene: .; CDR3nt: TGTGCCAGCAGCAAAGAAGCCGGGACAGAAGCTTTCTTT; CDR3aa: CASSKEAGTEAFF
abundance: .; v_gene: TRBV5-1; j_gene: TRBJ2-3; d_gene: .; CDR3nt: TGCGCCAGCAGCTACGGGGACAGCACAGATACGCAGTATTTT; CDR3aa: CASSYGDSTDTQYF
abundance: once; v_gene: TRBV5-1; j_gene: TRBJ2-1; d_gene: .; CDR3nt: TGCGCCAGCAGCTTGGGGTTTGGCTCCTACAATGAGCAGTTCTTC; CDR3aa: CASSLGFGSYNEQFF
abundance: .; v_gene: TRBV30; j_gene: TRBJ2-2; d_gene: TRBD2; CDR3nt: TGTGCCTGGAGTTTGAGACTAGCGGGAGAGTTTTCCGGGGAGCTGTTTTTT; CDR3aa: CAWSLRLAGEFSGELFF
abundance: .; v_gene: TRBV29-1; j_gene: TRBJ2-5; d_gene: .; CDR3nt: TGCAGCGTTGAAGAAAGGGGAGAGACCCAGTACTTC; CDR3aa: CSVEERGETQYF
abundance: once; v_gene: TRBV9; j_gene: TRBJ2-3; d_gene: .; CDR3nt: TGTGCCAGCAGCGCCGACTTTACAGATACGCAGTATTTT; CDR3aa: CASSADFTDTQYF
abundance: .; v_gene: TRBV28; j_gene: TRBJ2-2; d_gene: .; CDR3nt: TGTGCCAGCATGGGGGGCACCGGGGAGCTGTTTTTT; CDR3aa: CASMGGTGELFF
abundance: .; v_gene: TRBV10-1; j_gene: TRBJ2-4; d_gene: .; CDR3nt: TGCGCCAGCAGTCTCCAGGCCAAAAACATTCAGTACTTC; CDR3aa: CASSLQAKNIQYF
abundance: .; v_gene: TRBV12-2; j_gene: TRBJ1-5; d_gene: .; CDR3nt: TGTGCAAGTCGCTTAGCCACGGGTCCTACCTATCAGCCCCAGCATTTT; CDR3aa: CASRLATGPTYQPQHF
abundance: once; v_gene: TRBV28; j_gene: TRBJ1-1; d_gene: .; CDR3nt: TGTGCCAGCAGTTTGGGAATCTTAGGAGGGGCGCCGAACACTGAAGCTTTCTTT; CDR3aa: CASSLGILGGAPNTEAFF
abundance: .; v_gene: TRBV28; j_gene: TRBJ1-2; d_gene: .; CDR3nt: TGTGCCAGCAGTTTAGTGGTCGAGGGGAGTCCCTATGGCTACACCTTC; CDR3aa: CASSLVVEGSPYGYTF
abundance: .; v_gene: TRBV28; j_gene: TRBJ2-7; d_gene: .; CDR3nt: TGTGCCAGCAGCTACGACTTCTCGGCCAGTGAGCAGTACTTC; CDR3aa: CASSYDFSASEQYF
abundance: .; v_gene: TRBV30; j_gene: TRBJ2-7; d_gene: .; CDR3nt: TGTGCCTGGACCCCCGGGGGTCTCGCGGGATATGGGGAGCAGTACTTC; CDR3aa: CAWTPGGLAGYGEQYF
abundance: .; v_gene: TRBV5-4; j_gene: TRBJ2-1; d_gene: .; CDR3nt: TGTGCCAGCAGCTTGGGACTTAGCTCCTACAATGAGCAGTTCTTC; CDR3aa: CASSLGLSSYNEQFF
abundance: .; v_gene: TRBV4-1; j_gene: TRBJ2-7; d_gene: .; CDR3nt: TGCGCCAGCAGCCAAGATGGTGGACCCTATTACGAGCAGTACTTC; CDR3aa: CASSQDGGPYYEQYF
abundance: .; v_gene: TRBV27; j_gene: TRBJ1-2; d_gene: TRBD1; CDR3nt: TGTGCCAGCAGTTTGGTCGGCAGGGGGCGCCTACCTAACTATGGCTACACCTTC; CDR3aa: CASSLVGRGRLPNYGYTF
abundance: .; v_gene: TRBV30; j_gene: TRBJ1-5; d_gene: TRBD1; CDR3nt: TGTGCCTGGAGTGTCCAGGGGGTGACGAGCAATCAGCCCCAGCATTTT; CDR3aa: CAWSVQGVTSNQPQHF
abundance: .; v_gene: TRBV5-6; j_gene: TRBJ2-7; d_gene: .; CDR3nt: TGTGCCAGCAGCTTGCTAGGTCGGCGCGAGCAGTACTTC; CDR3aa: CASSLLGRREQYF
abundance: .; v_gene: TRBV27; j_gene: TRBJ2-1; d_gene: .; CDR3nt: TGTGCCAGCAGTTTATCGGCAGGTAATGAGCAGTTCTTC; CDR3aa: CASSLSAGNEQFF
abundance: once; v_gene: TRBV5-5; j_gene: TRBJ2-1; d_gene: .; CDR3nt: TGTGCCAGCAGCTTGGGAGCGCGGAATGAGCAGTTCTTC; CDR3aa: CASSLGARNEQFF
abundance: .; v_gene: TRBV25-1; j_gene: TRBJ2-7; d_gene: TRBD1; CDR3nt: TGTGCCAGCAGTGAAAACCGGGACAGAATTTACGAGCAGTACTTC; CDR3aa: CASSENRDRIYEQYF
abundance: .; v_gene: TRBV4-1; j_gene: TRBJ2-1; d_gene: TRBD2; CDR3nt: TGCGCCAGCAGCCCCGTAGCGGGAGGCTCCTACAATGAGCAGTTCTTC; CDR3aa: CASSPVAGGSYNEQFF
abundance: .; v_gene: TRBV27; j_gene: TRBJ2-5; d_gene: .; CDR3nt: TGTGCCAGCAGCGTATATGGGTTACGCGAGACCCAGTACTTC; CDR3aa: CASSVYGLRETQYF
abundance: .; v_gene: TRBV10-2; j_gene: TRBJ2-5; d_gene: .; CDR3nt: TGCGCCAGCAGTTGGACCCCCCAAGAGACCCAGTACTTC; CDR3aa: CASSWTPQETQYF
abundance: once; v_gene: TRBV7-3; j_gene: TRBJ2-1; d_gene: TRBD1; CDR3nt: TGTGCCAGCAGCTTAACTCACAGGGGGCGAGGCAATGAGCAGTTCTTC; CDR3aa: CASSLTHRGRGNEQFF
abundance: .; v_gene: TRBV4-1; j_gene: TRBJ1-5; d_gene: TRBD1; CDR3nt: TGCGCCAGCAGCCATTTGTTCGACAGGGATCCTCAGCCCCAGCATTTT; CDR3aa: CASSHLFDRDPQPQHF
abundance: .; v_gene: TRBV20-1; j_gene: TRBJ1-2; d_gene: .; CDR3nt: TGCAGTGCCCAGGACTATGGCTACACCTTC; CDR3aa: CSAQDYGYTF
abundance: .; v_gene: TRBV11-3; j_gene: TRBJ2-4; d_gene: .; CDR3nt: TGTGCCAGCAGCTTAGGGGGCGTAGCGAGACTAGCCAAAAACATTCAGTACTTC; CDR3aa: CASSLGGVARLAKNIQYF
abundance: .; v_gene: TRBV5-6; j_gene: TRBJ1-6; d_gene: .; CDR3nt: TGTGCCAGCAGCTTATTACGGAGGGGGAATTCACCCCTCCACTTT; CDR3aa: CASSLLRRGNSPLHF
abundance: once; v_gene: TRBV18; j_gene: TRBJ1-5; d_gene: .; CDR3nt: TGTGCCAGCTCACCCGAAGGAGATCAGCCCCAGCATTTT; CDR3aa: CASSPEGDQPQHF
abundance: few; v_gene: TRBV6-1; j_gene: TRBJ2-7; d_gene: .; CDR3nt: TGTGCCAGCAGTGAAGGGGGGGGCACGGGGTACGAGCAGTACTTC; CDR3aa: CASSEGGGTGYEQYF
abundance: .; v_gene: TRBV12-1; j_gene: TRBJ2-7; d_gene: .; CDR3nt: TGTGCCAGCAGCCCCGGGACAGTTTCCTACGAGCAGTACTTC; CDR3aa: CASSPGTVSYEQYF
abundance: .; v_gene: TRBV29-1; j_gene: TRBJ2-7; d_gene: TRBD1; CDR3nt: TGCAGATTGGACAGGGGGCGACGGTACGAGCAGTACTTC; CDR3aa: CRLDRGRRYEQYF